This T cell receptor beta chain comes out of a study of cytomegalovirus exposure and HLA in healthy donors. Study outcomes and limitations: Exclusion applied to some V segments, including TRBV6-2 and TRBV6-3, as they were indistinguishable. CMV serostatus was the sole immune exposure information available.

A remark on this clone: Antigen: not known.

Germline V CDR1 and CDR2: SGHRS, YFSETQ. The CDR3 loop spans 13 amino acids. The V gene lost 4 bases and the J gene lost 7 bases, with 13 bases spanning the gap. In the PCR, 60 Vbeta and 13 Jbeta primers were used. Profiled with immunoSEQ multiplex PCR; TCRdb holds only in-frame clones, not every one. The table shows 150,000 to 250,000 clones, with roughly four fifths occurring only once. The J gene is TRBJ2-3, the V gene TRBV5-1; tentatively, D is TRBD2 (6 bases). The receptor's source is a man aged 25-45 years in good health and CMV-seronegative. Sequencing was done on a sample of PBMCs. Here the CDR3 DNA reads TGCGCCAGCAGCCTTGGAGGGGAGAATACGCAGTATTTT. As protein: CASSLGGENTQYF.